This T cell receptor (beta chain) was sequenced during a study of cytomegalovirus exposure and HLA in healthy donors (dated by TCRdb to about 2017). Regarding the research as a whole: According to an earlier analysis of several hundred of the donors, 150 million to 200 million T cells yielded over 100 million unique TCR beta sequences and approximately 280 Gb of sequence data. An earlier analysis of several hundred of the donors applied high-throughput TCR beta sequencing to assess whether each TCR beta V gene segment acted as functional or pseudogenic. Along with the roughly 700-subject first cohort, a separate validation cohort of around 110 different subjects was used. Of the roughly 390 genotyped donors, over 80% were placed in the genetic ancestry cluster associated with self-reported Caucasian donors. The study used immunosequencing to profile the T cell repertoires of 600 to 850 subjects and linked those repertoires to cytomegalovirus serostatus. A later genetic analysis used genome-wide SNP genotypes for about three fifths of the roughly 700 donors, treating that subset as a discovery cohort. Because of strong linkage in the cohort, 4 to 6 DR-DQ haplotypes were treated as single units for association and clustering. High-throughput TCR immunosequencing, statistical association of individual TCRs with disease status, and machine learning were combined to predict cytomegalovirus infection status. In a later analysis, previously published TCR beta repertoires from some 640 donors were re-analyzed and high-resolution HLA genotyping was added so that TCR occurrence patterns could be studied. The aim of the study was to test whether cataloging public T cell receptors could identify signatures of past pathogen exposure. All discovery cohort repertoires had been generated using a single sequencing platform. Roughly 300 gigabases of sequencing data and 70 million to 100 million unique TCR sequences were included in an early release covering about 600 HLA-typed donors. Among about 370 genotyped donors of the cohort, an average of approximately 220,000 unique TCR beta nucleotide sequences was sequenced per donor, of which roughly 17% were non-productive. The number of donors typed differed by locus, with 629-630 for A, B, C, DRB1 and DQB1, over 500 for DQA1, over 600 for DPA1, and 472 for DPB1. Donor age, sex, ethnicity and CMV serostatus were compiled alongside the repertoire data. HLA typing covered class I and class II loci at four-digit resolution. The later analysis used no new phenotypic data to find candidate immune exposures, relying instead on TCR beta sequences and their occurrence across donors.

Study-wide findings and limitations: In the study, some 160 TCR beta chains were listed as associated with cytomegalovirus. Presence/absence analyses assumed roughly uniform sequencing depth across donors, an assumption that may not hold. Linkage disequilibrium might explain the correlated functional status among segregating V segments, but an unknown experimental factor could not be excluded. V-gene and J-gene trimming of TCR beta chains was associated with a missense DCLRE1C variant in a later genetic analysis, and the association was replicated in an independent cohort. According to a later analysis, parvovirus B19, influenza, CMV and Epstein-Barr virus appeared linked to several top co-occurrence clusters. Immune exposure information for the cohort was limited to CMV serostatus. This cohort had only TCR beta chains sequenced, and the lack of alpha or paired-chain data limited which features could be detected. Strong co-occurrence of HLA alleles, especially DR and DQ, made assigning TCR associations to individual alleles difficult. A further reported finding was that TCR beta sequences accurately predicted the HLA-A and HLA-B alleles for most subjects in the first cohort. Because HLA typing was unavailable for some donors at each locus, only the typed subset was used in association tests. At a false discovery rate of 0.05, a later analysis linked around 17,000 TCR beta sequences to specific HLA alleles. According to the authors, the approach could potentially be generalized to other disease states and immunological phenotypes. In vitro tests confirmed that three of the cytomegalovirus-associated TCR beta chains recognize cytomegalovirus antigens. Fewer than 20 rarely observed V segments, including chromosome 9 orphons, were excluded from the earlier analysis of about 610 of the donors because counts were too low. In an earlier analysis of around 600 of the donors, most TCR beta V segments were observed in productive rearrangements about 87% or about 30% of the time, broadly matching IMGT annotations. Some IMGT-functional V segments, including TRBV6-2 and TRBV6-3, could not be distinguished by the 87-base-pair reads and were therefore excluded. A later analysis found that HLA-associated TCR beta chains were more clonally expanded and had lower generation probabilities than equally common non-associated chains. A group of highly shared sequence variants was considered likely to be a technical artifact of the sequencing pipeline. A later genetic analysis reported fewer N-insertions in productive TCRs among donors in an Asian-associated ancestry cluster than the roughly 640-donor mean. Most CMV-associated TCR beta chains appeared to be HLA-restricted in a later analysis, and the HLA associations seemed to be driven largely by CMV exposure. In both the original and validation cohorts, the classifier was reported to diagnose cytomegalovirus status with high specificity and sensitivity. Most TCR sequences were observed very rarely across donors, whereas some public TCRs were present in many individuals. In a later analysis, the rate of TCR association differed among HLA loci, with DRB1 alleles having the most associated TCRs and HLA-C alleles having the fewest.

The library was obtained by the immunoSEQ multiplex PCR assay. For the multiplex PCR, a mixture combining 60 forward primers for TCR Vbeta segments and 13 reverse primers for TCR Jbeta segments was used. Amplification of the CDR3 region of rearranged TCR beta genes was performed with a multiplex PCR assay on genomic DNA. The amplified TCR beta libraries were sequenced on the Illumina HiSeq System as 87-base-pair reads. Per the original workflow: Across the 670 or so repertoires, a later analysis counted 80 million or so unique TCR beta chains, approximately 10 million of which were shared by at least two donors. To remove PCR and sequencing errors, raw reads were error-corrected and collapsed into unique sequences using a nearest-neighbor algorithm that merged closely related sequences. Alignment of CDR3 sequences to IMGT reference sequences was used to assign V, D and J gene segments. Each retained sequence needed at least a six-nucleotide match to both a V gene segment and a J gene segment. Rearrangements were called productive when the CDR3 lacked stop codons and stayed in frame with V and J; all others were non-productive. CDR3 was defined according to IMGT convention as the region running from the second conserved V-encoded cysteine to the conserved J-encoded phenylalanine. The earlier analysis of around 640 of the donors excluded sequences that lacked an unambiguous match to a single V gene segment. In an earlier analysis of around 600 of the donors, V segments were called functional above 56.7% productive rearrangements and were called segregating when the between-donor standard deviation exceeded 5%. To diagnose cytomegalovirus status from the catalog of TCR beta chain sequences, a statistical classification framework was built. A later analysis assigned V and J genes by comparing TCR nucleotide sequences with IMGT/GENE-DB human TR gene sequences. Using the TCRdist pipeline, a later analysis assigned CDR3 sequences along with most-parsimonious VDJ recombination scenarios. In a later analysis, every TCR beta chain was defined by the combination of its CDR3 amino acid sequence and its V-gene family, and reads without a unique V-gene family were dropped. In a later analysis, approximately 590 highly shared, low-generation-probability nucleotide sequences were removed to address suspected cross-contamination and a sequencing artifact. A later analysis calculated a clonal expansion index for each public chain from normalized within-repertoire ranks of inferred template counts. In a later analysis, generation probabilities were computed using a VDJ recombination model fitted to out-of-frame rearrangements, and the results were checked against IGoR. In a later analysis, hypergeometric tests were used to score TCR-TCR, TCR-HLA and TCR-CMV co-occurrence, with a repertoire-size bias correction applied to TCR pairs. False discovery rates were estimated in a later analysis by permuting HLA or CMV assignments 20 times. In a later analysis, co-occurring TCRs were grouped using DBSCAN, with TCRdist sequence similarity added in when clustering inside HLA-allele-positive subsets. For co-occurrence clustering, repertoires with fewer than 30,000 or more than 120,000 public chains were excluded, along with a handful of repertoires with anomalous nucleotide sharing. TCRdb limited this immuneACCESS table to in-frame rearrangements with V and J called. A share of clones is missing; checked studies link under half to unresolved V genes, and the rest is unexplained. V and J calls plus clone size are reproduced from that table; the DNA served to infer D and trimming. This sample comprises under 200,000 clones, 68% of them detected only once. The ten largest account for around 2.8% of the sample.

The cohort was made up of about 610 healthy bone marrow donors. At the time of sampling, every cohort member was nominally healthy, though immune exposures that went unrecorded were likely present. The donor was CMV seropositive and was included in the group of some 290 seropositive cohort members. Every donor gave a peripheral blood sample, and the peripheral blood mononuclear cells from that sample were used for TCR beta sequencing. The Qiagen DNeasy Blood Extraction Kit was used to extract genomic DNA from the blood cell samples. This clone was seen a handful of times. Its antigen is currently not known. The sample holds no much larger clone one base away, and base qualities are not on file. From the cysteine up to the phenylalanine, the CDR3 has a length of 15 residues. Here the CDR3 DNA is all that survives: 45 bases in frame from base 1. Germline trimming: 2 bases from V, 5 bases from J; junction bases outside gene matches: 8. CDR1 SGHTA and CDR2 FQGTGA were looked up in the germline V gene.

This chain joins TRBV7-3 to TRBJ2-5; TRBD2 lines up with 7 middle nucleotides. Source material: PBMCs. The source is a woman aged 40 to 49 in good health and CMV-seropositive. The bases are TGTGCCAGCAGCTTAGACTACGCGGGGGAGGAGACCCAGTACTTC. It is translated as CASSLDYAGEETQYF.